This T cell receptor beta chain was captured in a study of B cell selection in AIRE deficiency. The assay was immunoSEQ multiplex PCR, and TCRdb's table has in-frame clones only and misses some. The sample lists 20,000 to 25,000 clones; 94% were seen once. Regarding the study as a whole: About 31% of healthy-donor shared Treg TCRbeta sequences appeared in patient Tconv cells.

Regulatory T cells were sorted as CD4+CD25hiCD127low/negative. V was cut by 3 bases and J by 2 bases, with 14 bases left in between. From germline, CDR1 is MDHEN and CDR2 SYDVKM. The CDR3 is 15 residues long. As for this clone: Antigen specificity is unknown.

The chain employs TRBV28 and TRBJ2-7, with D tentatively TRBD2 (6 bases). Sequencing was done on a sample of Tregs sorted from PBMCs. The clonotype comes from a human donor with AIRE deficiency. CDR3 amino acids: CASSLAGTHTYEQYF. DNA for the CDR3: TGTGCCAGCAGTTTGGCGGGGACGCATACCTACGAGCAGTACTTC.